Listed below are T cell receptor beta chains from one sample, sequenced in a study of a mutant IDH1 vaccine in newly diagnosed glioma. No antigen has been identified for these receptors. The method was immunoSEQ multiplex PCR; TCRdb's version includes in-frame clones alone and lacks a portion of them. The data show about 46,000 clones, approximately 84% seen once. Here the sequenced sample was PBMCs, taken from a glioma patient whose treatment included an IDH1 peptide vaccine. The receptors shown here come from a woman aged 25 to 39 with glioma. Some clones in this sample may be carry-over from other donors' samples. CDR3s include the opening cysteine and the closing phenylalanine or tryptophan. D genes are given only for firm matches. Where a row states a size, it is once, few, many or the class of an expanded clone; other rows omit it.

v_gene,j_gene,abundance,d_gene,CDR3nt,CDR3aa
TRBV27,TRBJ1-1,.,.,TGTGCCAGCAGTTTTGTAGGGAACACTGAAGCTTTCTTT,CASSFVGNTEAFF
TRBV27,TRBJ2-5,.,TRBD2,TGTGCCAGCAGTCGCAGGACTAGCGGCCTCGACGGAGAGACCCAGTACTTC,CASSRRTSGLDGETQYF
TRBV10-1,TRBJ1-1,.,.,TGCGCCAGCAGCTTAGGGATGAACACTGAAGCTTTCTTT,CASSLGMNTEAFF
TRBV28,TRBJ2-6,.,.,TGTGCCAGCAGTTTGAGGGGGGTGCTAGGGGCCAACGTCCTGACTTTC,CASSLRGVLGANVLTF
TRBV12-5,TRBJ2-1,.,TRBD2,TGTGCTAGTGGTTTGGTATACGCGGGAGGGTCCTACAATGAGCAGTTCTTC,CASGLVYAGGSYNEQFF
TRBV2,TRBJ1-2,.,.,TGTGCCAGCAGTGAAGATCGTGGCTACACCTTC,CASSEDRGYTF
TRBV2,TRBJ1-5,.,.,TGTGCCAGCAGTGAAGCGCATAGCAATCAGCCCCAGCATTTT,CASSEAHSNQPQHF
TRBV18,TRBJ2-5,.,.,TGTGCCAGCTCACGATCCGAAGCGTATCAAGAGACCCAGTACTTC,CASSRSEAYQETQYF
TRBV7-2,TRBJ2-5,.,.,TGTGCCAGCAGCTTGTCGCTCCAAGAGACCCAGTACTTC,CASSLSLQETQYF
TRBV18,TRBJ2-7,.,.,TGTGCCAGCTCAACAGGCCCAGGCGGCTACGAGCAGTACTTC,CASSTGPGGYEQYF
TRBV19,TRBJ1-5,.,.,TGTGCCACTACAGGGACCAGCAATCAGCCCCAGCATTTT,CATTGTSNQPQHF
TRBV4-1,TRBJ2-3,once,.,TGCGCCAGCAGCCAGGTCGCCGAGGGGGCGCAGTATTTT,CASSQVAEGAQYF
TRBV15,TRBJ2-7,.,.,TGTGCCACCAGCAGAGATTATTCCCCACAGTACTTC,CATSRDYSPQYF
TRBV18,TRBJ2-5,.,.,TGTGCCAGCTCACCTCGGGACCAAGAGACCCAGTACTTC,CASSPRDQETQYF
TRBV15,TRBJ2-2,.,.,TGTGCCACCAGCCCGACTAGGGCGAACACCGGGGAGCTGTTTTTT,CATSPTRANTGELFF
TRBV10-2,TRBJ1-2,.,.,TGCGCCAGCAGTGAGTCCCCTTCTAACTATGGCTACACCTTC,CASSESPSNYGYTF
TRBV2,TRBJ2-3,.,.,TGTGCCAGCAGGATTAGAGCGGCCTCAGATACGCAGTATTTT,CASRIRAASDTQYF
TRBV4-1,TRBJ1-5,once,TRBD1,TGCGCCAGCAGCCAATCGGGGGACAGGGTTATCTTT,CASSQSGDRVIF
TRBV7-2,TRBJ1-5,.,.,TGTGCCAGCAGCCGAACAGGGTCCCATCAGCCCCAGCATTTT,CASSRTGSHQPQHF
TRBV4-1,TRBJ1-4,.,.,TGCGCCAGCAGCCCCCGGGTAGGGGAAGGAAATGAAAAACTGTTTTTT,CASSPRVGEGNEKLFF
TRBV11-3,TRBJ1-2,.,.,TGTGCCAGCAGCTTAGCCGGGGGCCGTTATGGCTACACCTTC,CASSLAGGRYGYTF
TRBV10-3,TRBJ2-5,.,TRBD2,TGTGCCATCACAGCTAGCGGAGCTTACCAAGAGACCCAGTACTTC,CAITASGAYQETQYF
TRBV7-9,TRBJ1-2,.,.,TGTGCCAGCAGCTTGACCCATGGCTACACCTTC,CASSLTHGYTF
TRBV9,TRBJ1-5,once,.,TGTGCCAGCTCACGGGGGAGTCAGCCCCAGCATTTT,CASSRGSQPQHF
TRBV11-3,TRBJ1-1,.,.,TGTGCCAGCAGCTTAGGTCCCGGAACTGAAGCTTTCTTT,CASSLGPGTEAFF
TRBV14,TRBJ2-2,.,.,TGTGCCAGCAGCCAGAGGAACACCGGGGAGCTGTTTTTT,CASSQRNTGELFF
TRBV18,TRBJ2-1,.,.,TGTGCCAGCTCACCTAACAATGAGCAGTTCTTC,CASSPNNEQFF
TRBV7-9,TRBJ1-1,.,.,TGTGCCAGCAGCCCCCAAGTGAATGGGGCTGAAGCTTTCTTT,CASSPQVNGAEAFF
TRBV4-1,TRBJ1-5,.,.,TGCGCCAGCAGCGAAGTATTTGAGTCGGGGAGCAATCAGCCCCAGCATTTT,CASSEVFESGSNQPQHF
TRBV9,TRBJ2-7,.,TRBD2,TGTGCCAGCAGCTCTGGACTAGCGGATTACGAGCAGTACTTC,CASSSGLADYEQYF
TRBV4-1,TRBJ2-2,.,TRBD2,TGCGCCAGCAGCCAAGGCGGTCTAGCGGGAGTGGGTACCGGGGAGCTGTTTTTT,CASSQGGLAGVGTGELFF
TRBV21-1,TRBJ1-1,.,.,TGTGCCAGCAGACAGGGGGCTAGAAGGAACACTGAAGCTTTCTTT,CASRQGARRNTEAFF
TRBV19,TRBJ1-2,once,.,TGTGCCAGTAGACTGTGGGGGGTACATGGCTACACCTTC,CASRLWGVHGYTF
TRBV30,TRBJ1-5,once,.,TGTGCCTGGAGCCGGGACTTGTCTCAGCCCCAGCATTTT,CAWSRDLSQPQHF
TRBV21-1,TRBJ2-7,.,.,TGTGCCAGCAGCTCCCCGGCTCCGACTAGTCGCGAGCAGTACTTC,CASSSPAPTSREQYF
TRBV27,TRBJ1-1,.,TRBD1,TGTGCCAGCAGTTTTTACGGGACAGGGGCTTTCGCTGAAGCTTTCTTT,CASSFYGTGAFAEAFF
TRBV27,TRBJ1-2,.,TRBD1,TGTGCCAGCAGTCCCCGGGACAGGGGGGTCTATGGCTACACCTTC,CASSPRDRGVYGYTF
TRBV19,TRBJ1-5,.,.,TGTGCCAGTACCATCCTCACGCCGGGGCGAGAGCAGCCCCAGCATTTT,CASTILTPGREQPQHF
TRBV7-9,TRBJ1-2,.,.,TGTGCCAGCAGCTTAGACAGGTCGGGGGATGGCTACACCTTC,CASSLDRSGDGYTF
TRBV30,TRBJ1-1,.,.,TGTGCCTGGAGTGTTGTGGTTGGCACTGAAGCTTTCTTT,CAWSVVVGTEAFF
TRBV6-6,TRBJ1-1,few,.,TGTGCCAGCAGTCTCGCCAGCGGTACTGAAGCTTTCTTT,CASSLASGTEAFF
TRBV10-2,TRBJ1-4,few,.,TGCGCCAGCAGTGGTGGGGGCACTAATGAAAAACTGTTTTTT,CASSGGGTNEKLFF
TRBV30,TRBJ1-1,.,.,TGTGCCTGGGGATTACAGGGGAACACTGAAGCTTTCTTT,CAWGLQGNTEAFF
TRBV5-6,TRBJ1-5,.,.,TGTGCCAGCAGTTATAGCAATCAGCCCCAGCATTTT,CASSYSNQPQHF
TRBV7-9,TRBJ2-7,once,.,TGTGCCAGCAGCTTAAGCCGGACAGTCTCCTACGAGCAGTACTTC,CASSLSRTVSYEQYF